Listed below are T cell receptor beta chains from one sample, sequenced in a study of spatial heterogeneity in lung cancer. MiXCR, run by TCRdb on the 5' RACE reads, gives a single entry per CDR3 protein. The data show approximately 21,000 distinct CDR3 sequences, with 4.5% to 5% seen just once and roughly 9.9% held by the top ten. The material was lung tumor tissue, obtained at surgery. Receptors were obtained from a male donor with early-stage non-small cell lung cancer. Both conserved end residues are part of each CDR3. Each record gives: clone size, V gene, J gene, D gene, CDR3 DNA, CDR3 protein. D genes are given only for firm matches. The listing skips clone size in some rows; elsewhere it reads once, few, many or a size class.

clone size: few
V gene: TRBV5-4
J gene: TRBJ2-7
D gene: -
CDR3 DNA: TGTGCCAGCAGCCGAGACCGGACCTACGAGCAGTACTTC
CDR3 protein: CASSRDRTYEQYF

clone size: many
V gene: TRBV29-1
J gene: TRBJ2-1
D gene: TRBD2
CDR3 DNA: TGCAGCGTTGAAGGGAGCGGGGGGGCCAAATACAATGAGCAGTTCTTC
CDR3 protein: CSVEGSGGAKYNEQFF

clone size: many
V gene: TRBV7-7
J gene: TRBJ2-5
D gene: -
CDR3 DNA: TGTGCCAGCAGCTTACGACTCCAAGAGACCCAGTACTTC
CDR3 protein: CASSLRLQETQYF

clone size: few
V gene: TRBV29-1
J gene: TRBJ1-3
D gene: -
CDR3 DNA: TGCAGCGTCGCGACTGGAAACACCATATATTTT
CDR3 protein: CSVATGNTIYF

clone size: many
V gene: TRBV6-4
J gene: TRBJ1-6
D gene: -
CDR3 DNA: TGTGCCAGCAGTGACCTCCTGACAGGCACCTATAATTCACCCCTCCACTTT
CDR3 protein: CASSDLLTGTYNSPLHF

clone size: many
V gene: TRBV28
J gene: TRBJ1-6
D gene: -
CDR3 DNA: TGTGCCAGCAGAAGGGAGGGTTCACCCCTCCACTTT
CDR3 protein: CASRREGSPLHF

clone size: few
V gene: TRBV28
J gene: TRBJ1-5
D gene: -
CDR3 DNA: TGTGCCAGCAGTTGGGACTTGGCGGGACGACAGCCCCAGCATTTT
CDR3 protein: CASSWDLAGRQPQHF

clone size: few
V gene: TRBV5-5
J gene: TRBJ1-1
D gene: -
CDR3 DNA: TGTGCCAGCACCCCCACTAGAGGGAACACTGAAGCTTTCTTT
CDR3 protein: CASTPTRGNTEAFF

clone size: many
V gene: TRBV7-7
J gene: TRBJ2-1
D gene: TRBD2
CDR3 DNA: TGTGCCAGCAGCTTTAGCGGGAGTGTCAATGAGCAGTTCTTC
CDR3 protein: CASSFSGSVNEQFF

clone size: medium-sized
V gene: TRBV24-1
J gene: TRBJ2-1
D gene: -
CDR3 DNA: TGTGCCTCCTGGGACGGGGGAAATGAGCAGTTCTTC
CDR3 protein: CASWDGGNEQFF

clone size: many
V gene: TRBV12-3/TRBV12-4
J gene: TRBJ1-2
D gene: -
CDR3 DNA: TGTGCCAGCAGTTTAGCCGGACAACCCAAGCGGATTGGCTACACCTTC
CDR3 protein: CASSLAGQPKRIGYTF

clone size: many
V gene: TRBV7-2
J gene: TRBJ2-4
D gene: -
CDR3 DNA: TGTGCCAGCAGCCACCAGCGGGCCAAAAACATTCAGTACTTC
CDR3 protein: CASSHQRAKNIQYF

clone size: -
V gene: TRBV30
J gene: TRBJ1-3
D gene: -
CDR3 DNA: TGTGCCTGGGCCCGGGGGAAGGTCTCTGGAAACACCATATATTTT
CDR3 protein: CAWARGKVSGNTIYF

clone size: many
V gene: TRBV28
J gene: TRBJ2-7
D gene: -
CDR3 DNA: TGTGCCAGCAGAAGACCTCAGGGGACCTACGAGCAGTACTTC
CDR3 protein: CASRRPQGTYEQYF

clone size: many
V gene: TRBV20-1
J gene: TRBJ1-2
D gene: -
CDR3 DNA: TGCAGTGCCGAGACCTATGGCTACACCTTC
CDR3 protein: CSAETYGYTF

clone size: -
V gene: TRBV11-2
J gene: TRBJ1-5
D gene: -
CDR3 DNA: TGTGCCAGCAGCTTAGAGGGGTTGGGTCAGCCCCAGCATTTT
CDR3 protein: CASSLEGLGQPQHF

clone size: many
V gene: TRBV7-9
J gene: TRBJ1-2
D gene: -
CDR3 DNA: TGTGCCAGCGGATTTATGGGATCTAACTATGGCTACACCTTC
CDR3 protein: CASGFMGSNYGYTF

clone size: many
V gene: TRBV6-1
J gene: TRBJ2-3
D gene: -
CDR3 DNA: TGTGCCAGCAGGGGACGCCCGGGACACCTTAGCACAGATACGCAGTATTTT
CDR3 protein: CASRGRPGHLSTDTQYF

clone size: many
V gene: TRBV6-2/TRBV6-3
J gene: TRBJ2-7
D gene: TRBD2
CDR3 DNA: TGTGCCAGCAGATCCGGGACTAGCAGATACGAGCAGTACTTC
CDR3 protein: CASRSGTSRYEQYF

clone size: medium-sized
V gene: TRBV10-3
J gene: TRBJ1-4
D gene: -
CDR3 DNA: TGTGCCATCAGTGAGTCAACGGGGTCAAATGAAAAACTGTTTTTT
CDR3 protein: CAISESTGSNEKLFF

clone size: medium-sized
V gene: TRBV3-1
J gene: TRBJ2-3
D gene: -
CDR3 DNA: TGTGCCAGCAGCCTCCATTCGGGAGCCAACACAGATACGCAGTATTTT
CDR3 protein: CASSLHSGANTDTQYF

clone size: medium-sized
V gene: TRBV5-1
J gene: TRBJ1-5
D gene: -
CDR3 DNA: TGCGCCAGCGCCTTATCCCCGAATCAGCCCCAGCATTTT
CDR3 protein: CASALSPNQPQHF

clone size: few
V gene: TRBV28
J gene: TRBJ2-7
D gene: -
CDR3 DNA: TGTGCCAGCAGTTACCACGGGGGTGGCTCCTACGAGCAGTACTTC
CDR3 protein: CASSYHGGGSYEQYF

clone size: many
V gene: TRBV7-2
J gene: TRBJ1-4
D gene: -
CDR3 DNA: TGTGCCAGCAGCTTAACGCAGCATTGGGGCGAAAAACTGTTTTTT
CDR3 protein: CASSLTQHWGEKLFF

clone size: many
V gene: TRBV18
J gene: TRBJ1-1
D gene: -
CDR3 DNA: TGTGCCAGCTCACCCGGTGTCAACCGGAACACTGAAGCTTTCTTT
CDR3 protein: CASSPGVNRNTEAFF

clone size: many
V gene: TRBV29-1
J gene: TRBJ1-2
D gene: -
CDR3 DNA: TGCAGCGTGGCCGGGACGACTAAACATGGCTACACCTTC
CDR3 protein: CSVAGTTKHGYTF

clone size: many
V gene: TRBV5-1
J gene: TRBJ2-1
D gene: TRBD1
CDR3 DNA: TGCGCCAGCAGCTTGGCCTTGACCGGGACAGGGAGCACTGAGCAGTTCTTC
CDR3 protein: CASSLALTGTGSTEQFF

clone size: many
V gene: TRBV10-3
J gene: TRBJ1-1
D gene: TRBD1
CDR3 DNA: TGTGCCACCCAAGACAGGGGACAAATGAACACTGAAGCTTTCTTT
CDR3 protein: CATQDRGQMNTEAFF

clone size: many
V gene: TRBV7-9
J gene: TRBJ1-2
D gene: TRBD1
CDR3 DNA: TGTGCCAGCAGCTTGGACAGGGTGGGTGGCTACACCTTC
CDR3 protein: CASSLDRVGGYTF

clone size: -
V gene: TRBV20-1
J gene: TRBJ1-5
D gene: TRBD1
CDR3 DNA: TGCAGTGCTAGAGATAACCGGGACAGGGTTCAGCCCCAGCATTTT
CDR3 protein: CSARDNRDRVQPQHF

clone size: many
V gene: TRBV12-3/TRBV12-4
J gene: TRBJ2-1
D gene: -
CDR3 DNA: TGTGCCAGCAGTTTCCGCCGGGTGGTGGCTGAGCAGTTCTTC
CDR3 protein: CASSFRRVVAEQFF

clone size: many
V gene: TRBV20-1
J gene: TRBJ2-3
D gene: -
CDR3 DNA: TGCAGTGCTAGGGTGTCGGCAGATACGCAGTATTTT
CDR3 protein: CSARVSADTQYF

clone size: -
V gene: TRBV28
J gene: TRBJ1-1
D gene: -
CDR3 DNA: TGTGCCAGCGAAAGTCCGAACACTGAAGCTTTCTTT
CDR3 protein: CASESPNTEAFF

clone size: many
V gene: TRBV29-1
J gene: TRBJ2-7
D gene: TRBD1
CDR3 DNA: TGCAGCGTTTCGGCGCCCAGGGGGGAGCAGTACTTC
CDR3 protein: CSVSAPRGEQYF

clone size: once
V gene: TRBV4-2
J gene: TRBJ2-3
D gene: -
CDR3 DNA: TGTGCCAGCAGCCAAGATTCTCGGGATCTTACGCAGTATTTT
CDR3 protein: CASSQDSRDLTQYF

clone size: many
V gene: TRBV24-1
J gene: TRBJ2-2
D gene: -
CDR3 DNA: TGTGCCACCAGTGCGGCGGGAACCGGGGAGCTGTTTTTT
CDR3 protein: CATSAAGTGELFF

clone size: -
V gene: TRBV6-1
J gene: TRBJ2-5
D gene: -
CDR3 DNA: TGTGCCAGCGTGCCGGGACTCACACAAGAGACCCAGTACTTC
CDR3 protein: CASVPGLTQETQYF

clone size: many
V gene: TRBV7-2
J gene: TRBJ2-1
D gene: -
CDR3 DNA: TGTGCCAGCAGCTTTAGGACAGCGAGCACCTCCTACAATGAGCAGTTCTTC
CDR3 protein: CASSFRTASTSYNEQFF

clone size: -
V gene: TRBV11-3
J gene: TRBJ2-7
D gene: TRBD1
CDR3 DNA: TGTGCCAGCAGCCTGGGACAGTCTTACGAGCAGTACTTC
CDR3 protein: CASSLGQSYEQYF

clone size: many
V gene: TRBV6-6
J gene: TRBJ1-2
D gene: -
CDR3 DNA: TGTGCCAGCAGTCCACAGGGTTTAGTCCCTACCTATGGCTACACCTTC
CDR3 protein: CASSPQGLVPTYGYTF

clone size: few
V gene: TRBV7-2
J gene: TRBJ1-3
D gene: TRBD1
CDR3 DNA: TGTGCCAGCAGCCCGGGGACAGCCAGAAACACCATATATTTT
CDR3 protein: CASSPGTARNTIYF

clone size: many
V gene: TRBV4-2
J gene: TRBJ2-1
D gene: TRBD2
CDR3 DNA: TGTGCCAGCAGCCACCTCTTAAGGAGATCCGGGACTAGCGGCTACAATGAGCAGTTCTTC
CDR3 protein: CASSHLLRRSGTSGYNEQFF

clone size: many
V gene: TRBV6-5
J gene: TRBJ2-7
D gene: TRBD2
CDR3 DNA: TGTGCCAGCAGTTACCATGGGGGGGCCTACGAGCAGTACTTC
CDR3 protein: CASSYHGGAYEQYF

clone size: many
V gene: TRBV10-3
J gene: TRBJ1-2
D gene: -
CDR3 DNA: TGTGCCATCAGTGGACCCGGGTCCTACGGCTACACCTTC
CDR3 protein: CAISGPGSYGYTF

clone size: many
V gene: TRBV24-1
J gene: TRBJ2-1
D gene: TRBD1
CDR3 DNA: TGTGCCACCAGTGATTTTCTGGGACAGGAGCAGTTCTTC
CDR3 protein: CATSDFLGQEQFF

clone size: many
V gene: TRBV28
J gene: TRBJ1-2
D gene: -
CDR3 DNA: TGTGCCAGTTTTGGACGGTTTTATGGCTACACCTTC
CDR3 protein: CASFGRFYGYTF

clone size: few
V gene: TRBV30
J gene: TRBJ1-6
D gene: -
CDR3 DNA: TGTGCCTGGAGTTGGCAGGGGAATTCACCCCTCCACTTT
CDR3 protein: CAWSWQGNSPLHF

clone size: many
V gene: TRBV7-9
J gene: TRBJ2-1
D gene: -
CDR3 DNA: TGTGCCAGCAGCCCTACTTGGGGGGAGCAGTTCTTC
CDR3 protein: CASSPTWGEQFF

clone size: many
V gene: TRBV7-2
J gene: TRBJ2-1
D gene: -
CDR3 DNA: TGTGCCAGCAGCTTAGTTGGGCGAGGACCCTTCAATGAGCAGTTCTTC
CDR3 protein: CASSLVGRGPFNEQFF

clone size: few
V gene: TRBV7-2
J gene: TRBJ2-7
D gene: -
CDR3 DNA: TGTGCCAGCAGCCCCCTCTGGGGTGAGAGCTCCTACGAGCAGTACTTC
CDR3 protein: CASSPLWGESSYEQYF

clone size: many
V gene: TRBV4-3
J gene: TRBJ1-2
D gene: TRBD1
CDR3 DNA: TGCGCCAGCAGCCAAGGAGCACAGGGGGGAGTCTATGGCTACACCTTC
CDR3 protein: CASSQGAQGGVYGYTF

clone size: many
V gene: TRBV7-2
J gene: TRBJ2-2
D gene: TRBD2
CDR3 DNA: TGTGCCAGCAGCGTACTAGCGGGAGTCGCCGGGGAGCTGTTTTTT
CDR3 protein: CASSVLAGVAGELFF

clone size: many
V gene: TRBV18
J gene: TRBJ2-5
D gene: -
CDR3 DNA: TGTGCCAGCTCACCCTCGAACCAAGAGACCCAGTACTTC
CDR3 protein: CASSPSNQETQYF

clone size: medium-sized
V gene: TRBV9
J gene: TRBJ2-2
D gene: TRBD1
CDR3 DNA: TGTGCCAGCAGCGTAACGACAGGGCGAACCGGGGAGCTGTTTTTT
CDR3 protein: CASSVTTGRTGELFF

clone size: many
V gene: TRBV5-1
J gene: TRBJ2-7
D gene: -
CDR3 DNA: TGCGCCAGCAGCTCCCAGGCCTACGAAGGCGAGCAGTACTTC
CDR3 protein: CASSSQAYEGEQYF